This T cell receptor (beta chain) was recovered during a study of radiotherapy plus CTLA-4 blockade in lung cancer listed by TCRdb under 2018. The study in broad terms: Objective responses occurred in roughly 19% of enrolled patients, and 30% to 35% achieved disease control.

The study evaluated CTLA-4 blockade (ipilimumab) given together with focal radiation therapy in patients who had chemo-refractory metastatic non-small-cell lung cancer. The germline ends are 22 bases apart after V is trimmed by 3 bases and J by 7 bases. The cysteine opens and the phenylalanine closes a CDR3 of 16 amino acids. The retained sequence is limited to the CDR3, 48 bases, with the frame set at the first base. The CDR1 and CDR2 encoded by the germline V gene are MNHNS and SASEGT. In the case of this clone: Its recognized antigen is unknown. One base away there is no much larger clone; base qualities are not given.

The full study reports these points: The strongest predictors of response were reported to be early dynamic shifts in blood T cell clones along with a rise in serum interferon-beta following radiation. After treatment with radiotherapy and ipilimumab, TCR clones that originated in tumors expanded in peripheral blood.

Libraries were made using the immunoSEQ multiplex PCR assay. Here the immuneACCESS table is served through TCRdb, limited to in-frame sequences with V and J called. Missing clones are a known gap in these copies; in checked studies unresolved V genes cover under half, and the rest lacks a known reason. Across this sample there are about 45,000 clones, with 73% seen only once. Roughly 3.5% of the sample comes from the top ten. Rearrangement joined TRBV6-1 to TRBJ2-7; the D gene is possibly TRBD2, with 6 bases matching. This TCR was recovered from a human donor with non-small cell lung cancer who had a complete response to radiotherapy plus ipilimumab. This material consisted of peripheral blood, taken from a patient treated with radiotherapy plus ipilimumab. The CDR3 amino acid sequence is: CASSEPEGGGIREQYF. The DNA sequence is TGTGCCAGCAGTGAGCCCGAGGGCGGCGGGATAAGGGAGCAGTACTTC.